A selection of T cell receptor beta chains follows, all from one sample in a study of T cell responses to AZD1222 COVID-19 vaccine. The table came from immunoSEQ multiplex PCR; TCRdb's copy has only in-frame clones and leaves some out. The sample holds about 120,000 clones; around 87% are singletons and the top ten take more than 3%. The sample was peripheral blood, taken on day 0 of AZD1222 vaccination. These receptors came from an adult in good health. Both conserved end residues are part of each CDR3. The D gene is left open where the match is weak. Clone size appears in some rows only: once, few, many, or a class for an expanded clone.

>TRBJ2-3|TRBV5-1|NA|NA
CASSLSGLVAQDTQYF
TGCGCCAGCAGCTTATCGGGTTTGGTCGCACAAGATACGCAGTATTTT
>TRBJ1-1|TRBV4-3|NA|NA
CASSREGGTEAFF
TGCGCCAGCAGCCGAGAGGGAGGCACTGAAGCTTTCTTT
>TRBJ1-5|TRBV27|NA|few
CASRWGGYSNQPQHF
TGTGCCAGCAGGTGGGGAGGTTATAGCAATCAGCCCCAGCATTTT
>TRBJ1-3|TRBV6-5|NA|NA
CASSWDTSGNTIYF
TGTGCCAGCAGCTGGGATACCTCTGGAAACACCATATATTTT
>TRBJ1-5|TRBV11-2|NA|NA
CASSSRRGGRGYSNQPQHF
TGTGCCAGCAGCTCCCGGCGGGGTGGACGCGGGTATAGCAATCAGCCCCAGCATTTT
>TRBJ2-3|TRBV29-1|NA|NA
CSVEVSDTQYF
TGCAGCGTTGAAGTTTCCGATACGCAGTATTTT
>TRBJ1-6|TRBV6-6|NA|NA
CASSPQGGRISSPLHF
TGTGCCAGCAGTCCACAGGGCGGAAGGATCAGTTCACCCCTCCACTTT
>TRBJ2-1|TRBV4-1|NA|NA
CASSQEGQGGNEQFF
TGCGCCAGCAGCCAAGAAGGCCAGGGAGGCAATGAGCAGTTCTTC
>TRBJ1-6|TRBV6-2/TRBV6-3|NA|NA
CASSYSDAGLTVSPLHF
TGTGCCAGCAGTTACTCGGACGCGGGGCTAACGGTTTCACCCCTCCACTTT
>TRBJ1-6|TRBV5-5|NA|NA
CASSLFGSSYNSPLHF
TGTGCCAGCAGCTTGTTCGGGAGCTCCTATAATTCACCCCTCCACTTT
>TRBJ1-1|TRBV6-4|TRBD1|NA
CASSPGTGGNTEAFF
TGTGCCAGCAGTCCCGGGACAGGGGGAAACACTGAAGCTTTCTTT
>TRBJ2-6|TRBV5-1|TRBD2|once
CASSRTSGAPTGANVLTF
TGCGCCAGCAGTCGGACTAGCGGGGCCCCCACTGGGGCCAACGTCCTGACTTTC
>TRBJ1-5|TRBV2|NA|NA
CASTVSRGLYQPQHF
TGTGCCAGCACGGTCTCCAGGGGCCTTTATCAGCCCCAGCATTTT
>TRBJ1-3|TRBV7-9|NA|NA
CASSLALAGGNTIYF
TGTGCCAGCAGCTTAGCGTTGGCGGGAGGCAACACCATATATTTT
>TRBJ1-2|TRBV7-8|NA|NA
CASSLDRVEGYTF
TGTGCCAGCAGCTTAGACAGGGTGGAAGGCTACACCTTC
>TRBJ1-1|TRBV18|NA|NA
CASSLSSGVNMNTEAFF
TGTGCCAGCTCACTCTCGTCAGGGGTTAATATGAACACTGAAGCTTTCTTT
>TRBJ2-7|TRBV2|NA|NA
CASSGLPYEQYF
TGTGCCAGCAGTGGCCTGCCATACGAGCAGTACTTC
>TRBJ1-2|TRBV4-2|TRBD1|NA
CASSQGAGGYYGYTF
TGTGCCAGCAGCCAAGGGGCAGGGGGCTACTATGGCTACACCTTC
>TRBJ1-6|TRBV7-2|NA|NA
CASSLLPGGSNSPLHF
TGTGCCAGCAGCTTACTACCTGGAGGCAGTAATTCACCCCTCCACTTT
>TRBJ2-1|TRBV10-3|NA|NA
CAISESAEQFF
TGTGCCATCAGTGAGTCGGCAGAGCAGTTCTTC
>TRBJ1-2|TRBV5-1|NA|NA
CATQEPGLSGGYTF
TGCGCCACCCAAGAGCCAGGTCTCAGTGGGGGCTACACCTTC
>TRBJ1-1|TRBV2|TRBD1|NA
CASSGDRGYTEAFF
TGTGCCAGCAGTGGGGACAGGGGGTACACTGAAGCTTTCTTT
>TRBJ2-7|TRBV7-3|NA|few
CASSLDSRAGRYEQYF
TGTGCCAGCAGCTTAGACTCCAGGGCCGGCCGCTACGAGCAGTACTTC
>TRBJ1-5|TRBV19|NA|NA
CASSIVGNQPQHF
TGTGCCAGTAGTATCGTCGGCAATCAGCCCCAGCATTTT
>TRBJ2-3|TRBV3-1/TRBV3-2|TRBD2|NA
CASSLAGTRTDTQYF
TGTGCCAGCAGCCTAGCGGGGACCCGCACAGATACGCAGTATTTT
>TRBJ1-2|TRBV19|NA|once
CASSSPDRSGTYGYTF
TGTGCCAGTAGTTCCCCAGACAGGTCTGGAACATATGGCTACACCTTC
>TRBJ1-2|TRBV6-6|NA|NA
CASSYSVRPPAGGYTF
TGTGCCAGCAGTTACTCGGTGAGGCCTCCGGCGGGCGGCTACACCTTC
>TRBJ1-5|TRBV9|NA|NA
CASSVSQGSQPQHF
TGTGCCAGCAGCGTTAGCCAGGGTAGTCAGCCCCAGCATTTT
>TRBJ1-3|TRBV5-8|NA|NA
CASSLGRSSGNTIYF
TGTGCCAGCAGCCTAGGACGGAGCTCTGGAAACACCATATATTTT
>TRBJ1-5|TRBV6-1|NA|NA
CASSEQSKQPQHF
TGTGCCAGCAGTGAGCAGTCCAAACAGCCCCAGCATTTT
>TRBJ1-2|TRBV6-5|NA|NA
CASALAGGEGYTF
TGTGCCAGCGCCCTAGCGGGGGGCGAGGGCTACACCTTC
>TRBJ1-2|TRBV3-1/TRBV3-2|TRBD1|NA
CASRRGTGGYGYTF
TGTGCCAGCAGGCGCGGGACAGGGGGCTATGGCTACACCTTC
>TRBJ1-5|TRBV3-1/TRBV3-2|TRBD1|NA
CASSQDGGQGSARGNSNQPQHF
TGTGCCAGCAGCCAAGATGGAGGACAGGGGAGTGCCAGGGGGAATAGCAATCAGCCCCAGCATTTT
>TRBJ1-1|TRBV27|NA|NA
CASAPWLQNTEAFF
TGTGCCAGCGCTCCTTGGCTCCAGAACACTGAAGCTTTCTTT
>TRBJ1-3|TRBV15|NA|NA
CATSRDQPQTGNTIYF
TGTGCCACCAGCAGAGATCAGCCGCAGACTGGAAACACCATATATTTT
>TRBJ2-1|TRBV5-1|TRBD1|NA
CASSLLGQGALKSYNEQFF
TGCGCCAGCAGCTTGTTAGGACAGGGGGCACTGAAGTCCTACAATGAGCAGTTCTTC
>TRBJ1-5|TRBV5-6|NA|NA
CASSSGLYSNQPQHF
TGTGCCAGCAGCTCCGGTTTATATAGCAATCAGCCCCAGCATTTT
>TRBJ1-1|TRBV3-1/TRBV3-2|NA|NA
CASSQDGLVGKNTEAFF
TGTGCCAGCAGCCAAGATGGTTTAGTAGGCAAGAACACTGAAGCTTTCTTT
>TRBJ1-2|TRBV11-1|NA|NA
CASSLLDRDGYTF
TGTGCCAGCAGCTTATTGGACAGAGATGGCTACACCTTC
>TRBJ2-5|TRBV12-3/TRBV12-4|NA|NA
CASSLGGGGQYF
TGTGCCAGCAGTTTGGGGGGCGGGGGCCAGTACTTC
>TRBJ1-3|TRBV7-9|TRBD1|few
CASSSKTGSSGNTIYF
TGTGCCAGCAGCTCGAAGACAGGGAGCTCTGGAAACACCATATATTTT
>TRBJ1-1|TRBV27|NA|NA
CASSLSLLNTEAFF
TGTGCCAGCAGTTTATCTTTATTGAACACTGAAGCTTTCTTT
>TRBJ1-1|TRBV5-8|NA|NA
CASSRGHLNTEAFF
TGTGCCAGCAGCCGGGGACACCTGAACACTGAAGCTTTCTTT
>TRBJ1-2|TRBV4-2|NA|NA
CASSQGTNYGYTF
TGTGCCAGCAGCCAAGGGACTAACTATGGCTACACCTTC
>TRBJ2-3|TRBV11-2|NA|NA
CASSPKYSSTDTQYF
TGTGCCAGCAGCCCCAAGTATTCTAGCACAGATACGCAGTATTTT
>TRBJ1-1|TRBV7-3|NA|NA
CASSLGPLNTEAFF
TGTGCCAGCAGCTTAGGACCCTTGAACACTGAAGCTTTCTTT
>TRBJ2-1|TRBV10-3|TRBD2|once
CAISESLAGGPNEQFF
TGTGCCATCAGTGAGTCCCTAGCGGGGGGGCCCAATGAGCAGTTCTTC
>TRBJ1-2|TRBV5-1|TRBD1|NA
CASSQGVSLLGLNYGYTF
TGCGCCAGTAGCCAGGGGGTATCCCTTTTGGGACTAAACTATGGCTACACCTTC
>TRBJ2-7|TRBV27|NA|NA
CASRASGVGSYEQYF
TGTGCCAGCAGAGCTTCAGGGGTCGGCTCCTACGAGCAGTACTTC
>TRBJ1-6|TRBV3-1/TRBV3-2|NA|NA
CASSPDSYSPLHF
TGTGCCAGCAGCCCCGACAGTTATTCACCCCTCCACTTT
>TRBJ1-2|TRBV9|TRBD1|NA
CASSPRDRDGYTF
TGTGCCAGCAGCCCTCGGGACAGGGACGGCTACACCTTC
>TRBJ1-3|TRBV7-8|NA|NA
CASSLAKEGVNRNTIYF
TGTGCCAGCAGCTTAGCGAAGGAGGGCGTAAATCGGAACACCATATATTTT
>TRBJ1-1|TRBV15|NA|NA
CATSRVRARRTEAFF
TGTGCCACCAGCAGAGTCAGGGCGAGACGCACTGAAGCTTTCTTT
>TRBJ2-1|TRBV19|NA|NA
CASSIELARPSNEQFF
TGTGCCAGTAGTATAGAATTGGCCAGACCTAGCAATGAGCAGTTCTTC
>TRBJ1-2|TRBV9|NA|NA
CASSVNGRPSDGYTF
TGTGCCAGCAGCGTAAATGGCAGGCCCTCAGATGGCTACACCTTC
>TRBJ2-5|TRBV10-3|NA|NA
CAISKPGGQTLTETQYF
TGTGCCATCAGTAAGCCGGGGGGCCAGACCCTTACGGAGACCCAGTACTTC
>TRBJ1-5|TRBV5-6|NA|NA
CASSLGGWSNQPQHF
TGTGCCAGCAGCCTTGGTGGTTGGAGCAATCAGCCCCAGCATTTT